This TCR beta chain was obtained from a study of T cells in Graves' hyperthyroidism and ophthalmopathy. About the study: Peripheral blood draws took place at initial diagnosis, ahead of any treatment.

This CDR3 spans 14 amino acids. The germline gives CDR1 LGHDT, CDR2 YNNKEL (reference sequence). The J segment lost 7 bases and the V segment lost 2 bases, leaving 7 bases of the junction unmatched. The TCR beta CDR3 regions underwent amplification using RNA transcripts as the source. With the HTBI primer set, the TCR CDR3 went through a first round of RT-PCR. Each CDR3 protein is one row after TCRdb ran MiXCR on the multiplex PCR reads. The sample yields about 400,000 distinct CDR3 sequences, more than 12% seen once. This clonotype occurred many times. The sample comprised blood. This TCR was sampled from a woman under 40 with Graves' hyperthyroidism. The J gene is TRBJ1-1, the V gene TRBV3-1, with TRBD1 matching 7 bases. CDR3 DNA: TGTGCCAGCAGCCAACACGGACAGGTGGTTGAAGCTTTCTTT. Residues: CASSQHGQVVEAFF.